This paragraph covers one T cell receptor (beta chain) sequence. Its antigen is unidentified. This CDR3 spans 14 amino acids. Sequencing was performed with immunoSEQ multiplex PCR; in TCRdb, only in-frame clones are kept and a portion is missing. Of 4,500 to 5,000 clones in the sample, about 88% were seen once. The sample comes from a study of brain metastases from non-small cell lung cancer. Whole-study findings and limits: Compared with their matched primary tumors, roughly 67% of brain metastases showed expanded T-cell clones. T-cell infiltration was lower in brain metastases than primaries (P < 0.001).

The chain couples TRBV21-1 to TRBJ2-1; the table's D call, TRBD2, has no DNA check behind it. TRBV21-1 is flagged as a pseudogene. The receptor comes from a donor aged 40 or older with non-small cell lung cancer. The sample was tissue from a brain metastasis. CDR3 nucleotide sequence: TGTGCCAGCGGTCTAGCGTACTCCTACAATGAGCAGTTCTTC. It specifies CASGLAYSYNEQFF.